These 31 T cell receptor beta chains share one sample of origin, sequenced in a study of long-term antiretroviral therapy in people with HIV. The assay used was immunoSEQ (version v3.0), run at survey level. Here immunoSEQ multiplex PCR was the method, and the copy in TCRdb shows in-frame clones only, minus some. The table has approximately 47,000 clones, around four fifths seen once. The specimen was unsorted PBMCs, collected 0.8 years after starting antiretroviral therapy. These receptors all stem from a woman aged 18-29 years with HIV.

V and J are TRBV14 and TRBJ1-1; 7 nucleotides line up with TRBD1. The CDR3 loop spans 13 amino acids. Germline CDR1 and CDR2: SGHDN and FVKESK. After removal of 4 bases from V and 8 bases from J, the junction contained 7 bases not matched to a gene. CDR3 protein: CASSLYQGGEAFF. Written as DNA, the CDR3 is TGTGCCAGCAGCCTTTATCAGGGGGGGGAAGCTTTCTTT.

This chain joins TRBV7-6 and TRBJ2-5; D gene unclear. V shed 5 bases and J shed 4 bases, with 11 bases lying between them. The CDR3 is 13 amino acids. Per germline, CDR1 SGHVS and CDR2 FNYEAQ. The CDR3 sequence: CASSVGIRETQYF. In nucleotides, the CDR3 is TGTGCCAGCAGCGTTGGGATTCGAGAGACCCAGTACTTC.

The DNA for the CDR3 is TGTGCCAGCCGGGGGAAAAACATTCAGTACTTC. It yields the protein CASRGKNIQYF. The chain links TRBV11-2 to TRBJ2-4, with TRBD2 as a possible D gene (6 bases). Trimming removed 8 bases from V and 4 bases from J, with 6 bases in between. The germline V gene has CDR1 SGHAT and CDR2 FQNNGV. The CDR3 spans 11 residues.

This chain uses TRBV29-1 with TRBJ2-3, with TRBD2 identical over 9 bases. CDR3 length: 15 amino acids. The V gene end was trimmed by 6 bases and the J gene end by 0 bases; junction bases not matched to a gene: 7. Looked up from germline, CDR1 is SQVTM and CDR2 is ANQGSEA. Here the CDR3 reads CSVAGGLLSTDTQYF. CDR3 in DNA: TGCAGCGTGGCGGGAGGGCTTCTGAGCACAGATACGCAGTATTTT.

This chain connects TRBV4-2 to TRBJ1-2, with D unresolved. Germline CDR1 is LGHNA and CDR2 is YNFKEQ. This CDR3 contains 15 residues. The V end lost 2 bases, the J end lost 5 bases, and 15 bases lay between the germline ends. The CDR3 DNA sequence: TGTGCCAGCAGCCAATCTTTTGCGGGCGAGTATGGCTACACCTTC. Its translation is CASSQSFAGEYGYTF.

In nucleotides, the CDR3 is TGTGCCAGCAGCGTACAGCCCGGGGGCACTGAAGCTTTCTTT. This codes for CASSVQPGGTEAFF. This sequence joins TRBV9 and TRBJ1-1, with D maybe TRBD1 (5 bases). The CDR3 consists of 14 residues. V lost 1 base and J lost 4, with 11 bases in between. The V gene's germline CDR1 is SGDLS and CDR2 YYNGEE.

The chain employs TRBV27 and TRBJ1-4; D is undetermined. There are 12 residues in the CDR3. V dropped 6 bases and J dropped 5 bases, with 7 bases sitting between them. The germline CDR1 and CDR2 sequences are MNHEY and SMNVEV (reference sequence). In DNA, the CDR3 is TGTGCCAGCAGCCGACCGAATGAAAAACTGTTTTTT. It yields the protein CASSRPNEKLFF.

The chain recombines TRBV6-5 with TRBJ2-1; D is uncertain. Germline CDR1 and CDR2: MNHEY and SVGAGI. CDR3 length: 13 amino acids. Trimming cost V 6 bases and J 4 bases, with 10 bases left between them. The CDR3 loop reads CASSQTPYNEQFF. The CDR3 DNA is TGTGCCAGCAGCCAGACACCGTACAATGAGCAGTTCTTC.

The rearrangement links TRBV7-2 to TRBJ2-3, with D hard to call. The V end lost 4 bases, the J end lost 2 bases, and 7 bases lay between the germline ends. This CDR3 contains 13 residues. CDR1 and CDR2 (germline): SGHTA, FQGNSA. In DNA, the CDR3 is TGTGCCAGCAGCTGGAGAAACACAGATACGCAGTATTTT. This translates into CASSWRNTDTQYF.

This rearrangement joins TRBV4-3 to TRBJ2-7; 8 nucleotides line up with TRBD1. With 0 bases clipped from V and 4 bases from J, the junction kept 5 bases outside the gene matches. This CDR3 region has 15 residues. Germline CDR1 reads LGHNA; CDR2 reads YSLEER. DNA of the CDR3: TGCGCCAGCAGCCAAGATGGAACAGGGGGTTACGAGCAGTACTTC. Translating gives CASSQDGTGGYEQYF.

This rearrangement joins TRBV7-3 to TRBJ2-1; 8 positions agree with TRBD2. The CDR3 sequence is 16 residues long. The V and J ends lost 5 bases and 3 bases, in that order; junction bases with no gene match: 9. CDR1 and CDR2 from the germline V gene are SGHTA and FQGTGA. The CDR3 here is CASSMNRGGNYNEQFF. CDR3 nucleotides: TGTGCCAGCAGCATGAACCGGGGGGGGAACTACAATGAGCAGTTCTTC.

On this clone itself: This CDR3 is also generated by other DNA sequences in the sample. The chain couples TRBV7-2 to TRBJ2-7; possibly TRBD2 for D (6 bases). Trimming pared 3 bases from V and 2 bases from J, leaving 11 bases between. Germline V CDR1 and CDR2: SGHTA, FQGNSA. There are 14 residues in the CDR3. For the CDR3, the DNA is TGTGCCAGCAGCTTGGACGGGGGACCCTACGAGCAGTACTTC. Amino acid sequence: CASSLDGGPYEQYF.

Here the CDR3 reads CASILIPTIRRETQYF. The CDR3 bases are TGTGCCAGCATCCTCATCCCAACGATCAGGCGGGAGACCCAGTACTTC. V and J are TRBV2 and TRBJ2-5; D is ambiguous. V was shortened by 7 bases and J by 5 bases, with 23 bases between the two germline ends. The CDR3 contains 16 residues. Germline assignment: CDR1 SNHLY and CDR2 FYNNEI.

This clone is medium-sized. The sample carries other DNA sequences with the same CDR3. V and J are TRBV9 and TRBJ2-1, with 9 bases matching TRBD2. Germline V gene lookup returns CDR1 SGDLS and CDR2 YYNGEE. The CDR3 length is 15 residues. Unmatched junction bases numbered 4, after V lost 0 bases and J lost 6 bases. The CDR3 DNA is TGTGCCAGCAGCGTAGGAGGTAGCGGGAGCAATGAGCAGTTCTTC. This sequence encodes CASSVGGSGSNEQFF.

The genes are TRBV27 and TRBJ2-1; D may be TRBD2 (5 bases). The CDR3 extends over 12 amino acids. The V end was cut by 1 base, the J end by 8 bases, with 6 bases between. The V gene's germline CDR1 is MNHEY and CDR2 SMNVEV (reference sequence). CDR3 amino acids: CASSLYGDEQFF. The CDR3 region has the DNA TGTGCCAGCAGTTTATACGGGGATGAGCAGTTCTTC.

This clone was detected only a few times. The rearrangement uses TRBV2 and TRBJ2-7; 7 bases line up with TRBD2. The V segment lost 8 bases and the J segment 2 bases; nucleotides outside the gene matches: 9. Germline V gene lookup returns CDR1 SNHLY and CDR2 FYNNEI. The CDR3 extends over 14 amino acids. CDR3 bases: TGTGCCAGCCCCCGGGGGGAGGGGCCCTACGAGCAGTACTTC. Translation gives CASPRGEGPYEQYF.

This CDR3 reads CASSPPLAEALESPSNEQFF. CDR3 bases: TGTGCCAGCTCACCACCCCTAGCGGAGGCTCTAGAAAGCCCCTCCAATGAGCAGTTCTTC. V is TRBV18 and J is TRBJ2-1; 7 positions agree with TRBD2. Germline trimming cut 0 bases from V and 6 bases from J; bases unmatched to any gene: 20. The germline CDR1 and CDR2 sequences are KGHSH and LQKENI. There are 20 residues in the CDR3.

This clone has a handful of counts. CDR3 region: CASSGQGLKLFF. CDR3 nucleotides: TGTGCCAGCAGCGGACAGGGGCTAAAACTGTTTTTT. The rearrangement joins TRBV7-9 to TRBJ1-4; 9 bases map to TRBD1. V shed 5 bases, J shed 10 bases, and the junction held 2 bases outside the gene matches. The germline V gene has CDR1 SEHNR and CDR2 FQNEAQ (reference sequence). The CDR3 loop spans 12 amino acids.

This clone has only a few counts. The DNA of the CDR3 is TGCGCCAGCAGTTTCCTGGCGTACGGGAGAAGGAATGACGAGCAGTACTTC. Its translation: CASSFLAYGRRNDEQYF. The rearrangement uses TRBV5-1 and TRBJ2-7; possibly TRBD2 for D (6 bases). Germline values: CDR1 SGHRS, CDR2 YFSETQ. V was clipped by 5 bases and J by 5 bases, with 26 bases between them. The CDR3 is 17 residues long.

This chain uses TRBV7-6 with TRBJ1-5, with D perhaps TRBD1 (5 bases). The CDR3 runs to 13 residues. Looked up from germline, CDR1 is SGHVS and CDR2 is FNYEAQ. Trimming left V 10 bases short and J 4 bases short, with 14 bases between. CDR3 nucleotide sequence: TGTGCCACCCCGTTCGGGGGAAATCAGCCCCAGCATTTT. Encoded protein: CATPFGGNQPQHF.

This clone has just one count. The genes are TRBV28 and TRBJ1-1, with no clear D. This CDR3 has 13 residues. The V end was cut by 3 bases, the J end by 0 bases, with 5 bases between. Germline V lookup: CDR1 MDHEN, CDR2 SYDVKM. The chain's CDR3 is CASSFSMNTEAFF. The CDR3 DNA follows: TGTGCCAGCAGTTTTAGTATGAACACTGAAGCTTTCTTT.

As DNA, the CDR3 is TGCGCCAGCAGCTTGATAGCGGGAGAGGTTAGTGAGCAGTTCTTC. Protein sequence: CASSLIAGEVSEQFF. The chain links TRBV5-1 to TRBJ2-1, with 9 nucleotides matching TRBD2. This CDR3 is built from 15 residues. V lost 1 base and J lost 9; bases outside the gene matches: 8. In germline, CDR1 is SGHRS, CDR2 YFSETQ.

This sequence joins TRBV6-5 and TRBJ2-4; D is possibly TRBD1 or TRBD2 (5 bases each). V lost 6 bases to trimming and J lost 10 bases, with 7 bases between them. CDR1 is MNHEY and CDR2 is SVGAGI in the germline V gene. CDR3 length equals 10 residues. The CDR3 bases are TGTGCCAGCAGGAGGGGTATTCAGTACTTC. Translated: CASRRGIQYF.

The rearrangement uses TRBV5-1 and TRBJ2-1, with 8 bases aligning to TRBD2. Germline V gene lookup returns CDR1 SGHRS and CDR2 YFSETQ. V dropped 5 bases and J dropped 6; count of bases not matched to a gene: 10. This CDR3 is built from 15 residues. As DNA, the CDR3 is TGCGCCAGCAGACTAGGACTAGCTGGGGTCAATGAGCAGTTCTTC. It is translated as CASRLGLAGVNEQFF.

The chain uses TRBV27 and TRBJ2-1; 14 bases are a match to TRBD2. The CDR3 loop spans 17 amino acids. The J segment lost 12 bases and the V segment lost 3 bases, leaving 13 bases of the junction unmatched. Per the germline V gene, CDR1 is MNHEY and CDR2 is SMNVEV (reference sequence). The CDR3 spells CASSFLGLAGVKAVQFF. CDR3 sequence (DNA): TGTGCCAGCAGTTTCCTGGGACTAGCGGGAGTGAAAGCCGTGCAGTTCTTC.

V and J are TRBV16 and TRBJ1-1; 9 bases are a match to TRBD1. The germline V gene has CDR1 KGHSY and CDR2 FQNENV. V lost 4 bases, J lost 5 bases, and 5 bases stayed unmatched. This CDR3 has 14 residues. CDR3 DNA sequence: TGTGCCAGCAGCCTACGACAGGGGGGAACTGAAGCTTTCTTT. It specifies CASSLRQGGTEAFF.

This clone was observed a handful of times. V gene TRBV27 combines with J gene TRBJ2-1, with D uncertain. Trimming shortened V by 7 bases and J by 5 bases, and 12 bases separated the two germline ends. CDR3 length: 13 amino acids. Germline CDR1 reads MNHEY; CDR2 reads SMNVEV (reference sequence). The CDR3 spells CASTVGAHNEQFF. In DNA, the CDR3 is TGTGCCAGCACGGTAGGCGCTCACAATGAGCAGTTCTTC.

This chain links TRBV4-3 with TRBJ2-1; no definite D call. The germline gives CDR1 LGHNA, CDR2 YSLEER. With 8 bases removed from V and 3 bases from J, the gap between germline ends came to 11 bases. This CDR3 has 13 amino acids. For the CDR3, the DNA is TGCGCCAGCGGGCGCGGAGACTACAATGAGCAGTTCTTC. It codes for CASGRGDYNEQFF.

This clone turned up a few times. The chain carries TRBV6-5 and TRBJ2-7; 8 bases line up with TRBD1. The CDR3 runs 14 residues. Germline lookup yields CDR1 MNHEY and CDR2 SVGAGI. J gave up 4 bases and V 6 bases, and 8 bases lay outside the gene matches. The CDR3: CASSVRQGKYEQYF. The DNA of the CDR3 is TGTGCCAGCAGCGTGAGACAGGGGAAATACGAGCAGTACTTC.

The rearrangement joins TRBV5-6 to TRBJ2-7, with TRBD2 matching 9 bases. This CDR3 has 16 residues. Germline assignment: CDR1 SGHDT and CDR2 YYEEEE. With 4 bases clipped from V and 0 bases from J, the junction kept 8 bases outside the gene matches. CDR3 sequence reads: CASSPSSGRSSYEQYF. The CDR3 coding sequence is TGTGCCAGCAGCCCCTCGAGCGGGAGGAGCTCCTACGAGCAGTACTTC.

The V gene is TRBV27, the J gene TRBJ1-1; D is ambiguous. V shed 5 bases and J shed 1 base, with 11 bases lying between them. The CDR3 has 14 residues. In germline, CDR1 is MNHEY, CDR2 SMNVEV (reference sequence). The DNA of the CDR3 is TGTGCCAGCAGTATCTCCCCGGGGAACACTGAAGCTTTCTTT. The encoded protein is CASSISPGNTEAFF.